One sample yielded the 15 T cell receptor beta chains listed below, sequenced in a study of blood T cell repertoires in COVID-19. The table came from immunoSEQ multiplex PCR; TCRdb's copy has only in-frame clones and leaves some out. The sample contains 250,000 to 300,000 clones, around 90% of which appear only once. Input material: PBMCs or T cells enriched from blood (not recorded which). These receptors all come from a woman in her twenties or thirties who had recovered from COVID-19.

The chain carries TRBV28 and TRBJ1-1; a possible D gene is TRBD1 (6 bases). V was shortened by 2 bases and J by 0 bases, with 13 bases between the two germline ends. Germline loops: CDR1 MDHEN, CDR2 SYDVKM. The CDR3 is 16 amino acids. This CDR3 reads CASSLRGGALNTEAFF. The DNA of the CDR3 is TGTGCCAGCAGTTTACGCGGGGGGGCTTTGAACACTGAAGCTTTCTTT.

J is TRBJ2-7 and V is TRBV7-2; the D gene is possibly TRBD1 (6 bases). The CDR3 runs 15 residues. The V and J ends lost 1 base and 2 bases respectively, with 12 bases between them. CDR1 SGHTA and CDR2 FQGNSA come from the germline V gene. CDR3 DNA: TGTGCCAGCAGCTTAGGCGGATCAGGGGCCTACGAGCAGTACTTC. Its protein product is CASSLGGSGAYEQYF.

The genes are TRBV7-2 and TRBJ1-2; 9 positions agree with TRBD1. This CDR3 region has 18 residues. Germline CDR1 is SGHTA and CDR2 is FQGNSA. Trimming at V came to 4 bases and at J to 0 bases, leaving 12 bases not matched to a gene. CDR3 region: CASSSRGGQGLSNYGYTF. In DNA, the CDR3 is TGTGCCAGCAGCTCCAGGGGGGGACAGGGCCTCTCTAACTATGGCTACACCTTC.

V usage is TRBV28 and J usage is TRBJ2-7; D is perhaps TRBD2 (6 bases). CDR3 length: 12 amino acids. Trimming cost V 6 bases and J 2 bases, with 8 bases left between them. Germline values: CDR1 MDHEN, CDR2 SYDVKM. This CDR3 reads CASRGGTYEQYF. The CDR3 DNA reads TGTGCCAGCAGAGGCGGGACCTACGAGCAGTACTTC.

This clone appeared a single time. The rearrangement joins TRBV3-1 (or the pseudogene TRBV3-2) to TRBJ2-1; TRBD1 matches at 7 bases. Trimming took 3 bases from V and 4 from J; bases not matched to a gene: 3. The V gene's germline CDR1 is LGHDT and CDR2 YNNKEL (reference sequence). The length of the CDR3 is 14 residues. The CDR3 sequence: CASSQGQYYNEQFF. As DNA, the CDR3 is TGTGCCAGCAGCCAGGGACAGTATTACAATGAGCAGTTCTTC.

This clone showed up just once. The J gene is TRBJ1-1, the V gene TRBV6-5, with TRBD1 as a possible D gene (5 bases). V lost 2 bases, J lost 1 base, and 14 bases lay in between. CDR3 size: 16 residues. In germline, CDR1 is MNHEY, CDR2 SVGAGI. The CDR3 reads CASSYTPTDKNTEAFF. For the CDR3, the DNA is TGTGCCAGCAGTTACACCCCGACAGACAAGAACACTGAAGCTTTCTTT.

The rearrangement uses TRBV28 and TRBJ1-2; D remains ambiguous. Germline values: CDR1 MDHEN, CDR2 SYDVKM. The CDR3 is 12 residues long. Deletions cut 3 bases from V and 4 bases from J, with 6 bases between. Written as DNA, the CDR3 is TGTGCCAGCAGTTTGGCAGTCTATGGCTACACCTTC. It translates to CASSLAVYGYTF.

This chain uses TRBV4-3 with TRBJ1-4, with D perhaps TRBD1 (5 bases). The ends were cut back, 0 bases at V and 7 bases at J, with 12 bases in the middle. Germline V gene sequence: CDR1 LGHNA, CDR2 YSLEER. CDR3 size: 15 residues. CDR3: CASSQDRGEIEKLFF. In nucleotides, the CDR3 is TGCGCCAGCAGCCAAGATCGGGGGGAGATTGAAAAACTGTTTTTT.

This rearrangement joins TRBV19 to TRBJ2-1; 7 positions agree with TRBD1. The germline V gene has CDR1 LNHDA and CDR2 SQIVND (reference sequence). There are 16 residues in the CDR3. V was clipped by 5 bases and J by 3 bases; unmatched bases: 10. The CDR3 sequence is CASSLTTGVRYNEQFF. For the CDR3, the DNA is TGTGCCAGTAGTCTAACAACAGGGGTGCGCTACAATGAGCAGTTCTTC.

This clone appeared a few times. At one boundary the junction diverges from the germline segment, which might be a read error. J is TRBJ2-4 and V is TRBV5-6; TRBD2 agrees at 12 bases. The germline gives CDR1 SGHDT, CDR2 YYEEEE. CDR3 length: 16 residues. The CDR3 DNA reads TGTGCCAGCAGCTTGACAGGGGGCCAGGCTAGCGGGAGGGGATGGTTC. It translates to CASSLTGGQASGRGWF.

The chain links TRBV6-5 to TRBJ1-2; 7 bases are a match to TRBD1. Germline V gene data show CDR1 as MNHEY and CDR2 as SVGAGI. The V and J ends lost 4 bases and 8 bases, in that order; junction bases with no gene match: 7. The CDR3 consists of 13 residues. CDR3 sequence: CASSSTTGLGYTF. In nucleotides, the CDR3 is TGTGCCAGCAGTTCTACGACAGGGTTGGGCTACACCTTC.

This clone was picked up one time. The chain combines TRBV21-1 with TRBJ2-1; TRBD2 reflects the table's D call only, with no check against the DNA. TRBV21-1 is reported as a pseudogene. CDR3 length: 16 amino acids. CDR3 sequence: CASSKGGGRALNEQFF. DNA for the CDR3: TGTGCCAGCAGCAAAGGGGGCGGGAGGGCCTTAAATGAGCAGTTCTTC.

The chain recombines TRBV27 with TRBJ1-6; weak D call: TRBD1 (6 bases). V lost 2 bases, J lost 8 bases, and 28 bases lay in between. The CDR3 consists of 20 residues. Germline V gene sequence: CDR1 MNHEY, CDR2 SMNVEV (reference sequence). The DNA for the CDR3 is TGTGCCAGCAGTTTACGGAAAGGACAGTCGTGGGGAGGGGTGGATTCACCCCTCCACTTT. As protein: CASSLRKGQSWGGVDSPLHF.

This chain connects TRBV5-5 to TRBJ2-1; 9 positions match TRBD2. The CDR3 is 15 residues long. The germline V gene encodes CDR1 SGHKS and CDR2 YYEKEE (reference sequence). The trim removed 4 bases at V and 4 bases at J, leaving 6 bases unmatched. CDR3 region: CASSGLAGLYNEQFF. DNA for the CDR3: TGTGCCAGCAGCGGTCTAGCGGGACTATACAATGAGCAGTTCTTC.

This clone was seen just once. The chain's CDR3 is CAWISARDRADGGPLHF. CDR3 sequence (DNA): TGTGCCTGGATCTCGGCTCGGGACAGGGCCGATGGGGGACCCCTCCACTTT. This chain uses TRBV30 with TRBJ1-6, with 9 positions matching TRBD1. V gave up 4 bases and J gave up 12 bases; unmatched junction bases: 19. The CDR3 is made up of 17 amino acids. The germline gives CDR1 GTSNPN, CDR2 SVGIG (reference sequence).